These 8 T cell receptor beta chains originate from one sample sequenced in a study of T cell repertoires in ileal Crohn's disease. Sequencing used immunoSEQ multiplex PCR; TCRdb keeps in-frame clones, though not all of them. The table records 16,000 or so clones, around 90% of them present only once. Input material: ileal tissue. Receptors originate from an adult with Crohn's disease.

The V gene is TRBV18, the J gene TRBJ2-1, with D possibly TRBD2 on 5 matching bases. V shed 3 bases and J shed 7 bases, with 19 bases lying between them. Per germline, CDR1 KGHSH and CDR2 LQKENI. This CDR3 has 16 amino acids. The chain's CDR3 is CASSPSSASLRNEQFF. CDR3 bases: TGTGCCAGCTCACCCAGTAGCGCCTCCCTTAGGAATGAGCAGTTCTTC.

The chain has TRBV6-5 and TRBJ2-7; TRBD2 agrees at 8 bases. The CDR3 length is 14 residues. Germline values: CDR1 MNHEY, CDR2 SVGAGI. With 6 bases clipped from V and 2 bases from J, the junction kept 6 bases outside the gene matches. CDR3 in DNA: TGTGCCAGCAGCCGAGCGGGAGATGCCTACGAGCAGTACTTC. Encoded protein: CASSRAGDAYEQYF.

The genes are TRBV7-3 and TRBJ2-5, with 8 bases identical to TRBD2. Trimming cost V 3 bases and J 4 bases; bases outside gene matches: 10. Germline V gene sequence: CDR1 SGHTA, CDR2 FQGTGA. The CDR3 spans 16 residues. The CDR3 DNA reads TGTGCCAGCAGCTTCTGGTGGTACGGGAGGGCAGAGACCCAGTACTTC. This codes for CASSFWWYGRAETQYF.

This clone showed up just once. J is TRBJ1-3 and V is TRBV5-1, with D tentatively TRBD1 (6 bases). The germline gives CDR1 SGHRS, CDR2 YFSETQ. The CDR3 extends over 16 amino acids. V gave up 4 bases and J gave up 6 bases, with 20 bases separating them. The CDR3 DNA follows: TGCGCCAGCAGCACGGCCAATACAGGGACGACAAACACCATATATTTT. This encodes CASSTANTGTTNTIYF.

V gene TRBV10-3 combines with J gene TRBJ2-7; 7 bases are a match to TRBD1. The V and J ends lost 5 bases and 0 bases, in that order; junction bases with no gene match: 10. Germline values: CDR1 ENHRY, CDR2 SYGVKD. CDR3 size: 16 residues. The CDR3 DNA follows: TGTGCCATCAGTAGGACAGGACCCCCCCTCTCCTACGAGCAGTACTTC. The encoded protein is CAISRTGPPLSYEQYF.

V is TRBV19 and J is TRBJ1-5; D is ambiguous. The germline V gene has CDR1 LNHDA and CDR2 SQIVND (reference sequence). This CDR3 is 16 amino acids long. Trimming left V 8 bases short and J 0 bases short, with 17 bases between. The CDR3 protein is CASLARSIISNQPQHF. The CDR3 region has the DNA TGTGCCAGTTTGGCCCGTAGCATCATTAGCAATCAGCCCCAGCATTTT.

This clone was counted a few times. J is TRBJ2-3 and V is TRBV6-1; 13 bases are shared with TRBD2. Germline V gene data show CDR1 as MNHNS and CDR2 as SASEGT. V gave up 7 bases and J gave up 6 bases; unmatched junction bases: 7. This CDR3 spans 15 amino acids. For the CDR3, the DNA is TGTGCCAGCATGGGACTAGCGGGGTCTAAGGATACGCAGTATTTT. Protein sequence: CASMGLAGSKDTQYF.

The CDR3 DNA follows: TGTGCCAGCAGCGCCGACAGGGCAAATGGCTACACCTTC. It codes for CASSADRANGYTF. The chain recombines TRBV7-9 with TRBJ1-2; 7 nucleotides match TRBD1. The junction had 6 bases not matched to a gene; V was cut back by 5 bases and J by 6 bases. From germline, CDR1 is SEHNR and CDR2 FQNEAQ (reference sequence). This CDR3 region has 13 residues.